The 3 T cell receptor beta chains in this list originate from one sample, sequenced in a study of CD4 T cells in relation to SARS-CoV-2 and coronaviruses. This table comes from immunoSEQ multiplex PCR, and its TCRdb copy is limited to in-frame clones, with some not included. The sample shows tens of thousands of clones, roughly 90% of them seen only once. Sequenced: memory CD4+ T cells from PBMCs. The receptors shown here come from an adult with COVID-19.

The J gene is TRBJ2-5, the V gene TRBV2; 8 bases match TRBD1. The germline V gene encodes CDR1 SNHLY and CDR2 FYNNEI. V lost 7 bases, J lost 2 bases, and 3 bases stayed unmatched. This CDR3 is built from 13 residues. The CDR3 here is CASTGQAQETQYF. CDR3 bases: TGTGCCAGCACGGGACAGGCGCAAGAGACCCAGTACTTC.

The chain joins TRBV29-1 to TRBJ2-2; unclear D gene. Looked up from germline, CDR1 is SQVTM and CDR2 is ANQGSEA. Trimming left V 5 bases short and J 0 bases short, with 13 bases between. The CDR3 covers 15 residues. CDR3 residues: CSVRLANPNTGELFF. In DNA, the CDR3 is TGCAGCGTTCGTTTGGCAAACCCGAACACCGGGGAGCTGTTTTTT.

Of note for this clone: One junction end does not reproduce the germline sequence, and a read error may be involved. V usage is TRBV7-7 and J usage is TRBJ2-2, with 10 nucleotides matching TRBD1. The CDR3 extends over 15 amino acids. The germline V gene encodes CDR1 SSHAT and CDR2 FNYEAQ (reference sequence). The CDR3 DNA sequence: TGTGCTAGCAGCTCGACAGGGGGCGACACCGGGGAGCTGTTTTTT. Its translation: CASSSTGGDTGELFF.